This TCR beta chain was captured in a study of cytomegalovirus exposure and HLA in healthy donors. Findings of the study overall: When the data were analyzed later, several of the most significant clusters appeared to be linked to common viral pathogens. Cytomegalovirus association was assigned to approximately 180 TCR beta chains. Other equally common chains were less clonally expanded than HLA-associated TCR beta chains, a later analysis showed.

This clone was picked up one time. Its target is not known. PCR was performed using 60 Vbeta and 13 Jbeta primers. Assay: immunoSEQ multiplex PCR; the TCRdb copy retains only in-frame clones and omits some. The repertoire includes 140,000 to 150,000 clones, approximately 81% of them detected once, and about 4.1% sits in the top ten. Trimming cost V 3 bases and J 4 bases; bases outside gene matches: 17. The CDR3 consists of 18 residues. Germline V gene data show CDR1 as KGHSH and CDR2 as LQKENI. The chain combines TRBV18 with TRBJ2-7; 8 positions match TRBD1. The source material was PBMCs. The clonotype originates from a woman in her thirties or forties in good health and CMV-seropositive. CDR3 DNA: TGTGCCAGCTCACCGGGGGCCCAGGGGGCGCGTCAAGGATACGAGCAGTACTTC. This translates into CASSPGAQGARQGYEQYF. The whole variable domain, remainder taken from reference TRBV18 and TRBJ2-7, is NAGVMQNPRHLVRRRGQEARLRCSPMKGHSHVYWYRQLPEEGLKFMVYLQKENIIDESGMPKERFSAEFPKEGPSILRIQQVVRGDSAAYFCASSPGAQGARQGYEQYFGPGTRLTVT.